This T cell receptor beta chain was sequenced for a study of blood T cells in healthy people across ages. A second PCR of 7 to 11 cycles used a sample-barcoded 5' primer and a J-beta primer mix. One entry per CDR3 protein, called by TCRdb with MiXCR from the 5' RACE reads. Counted here are 1.5 million to 2 million distinct CDR3 sequences, about two fifths occurring once; the ten biggest clones make up 20% to 25%. Russia was home to the donors, healthy Caucasian individuals aged about 6 to 90. CDR1 SGHRS and CDR2 YFSETQ come from the germline V gene. The junction had 11 bases not matched to a gene; V was cut back by 3 bases and J by 5 bases. There are 16 residues in the CDR3.

This clonotype was obtained from a human donor in good health. The rearrangement joins TRBV5-1 to TRBJ2-5, with 9 nucleotides matching TRBD2. The specimen was blood. The CDR3 DNA sequence: TGCGCCAGCAGCTCCGGGACTAGCAATACTCGGGAGACCCAGTACTTC. Protein product: CASSSGTSNTRETQYF.